These 21 T cell receptor beta chains share one sample of origin, sequenced in a study of T cells in tumors after PD-1 blockade. Assay used: immunoSEQ multiplex PCR; TCRdb lists only in-frame clones, some missing. Found here are 45,000 or so clones, 70% to 85% of them singletons; the top ten hold 8.7%. Source: PBMCs, taken before anti-PD-1 therapy. The receptor set was obtained from a human donor with advanced basal cell or squamous cell carcinoma (not recorded which).

In nucleotides, the CDR3 is TGCGCCAGCAGCCCAGCGGGAGGGAGTTACAATGAGCAGTTCTTC. Amino acid sequence: CASSPAGGSYNEQFF. The genes are TRBV4-1 and TRBJ2-1, with TRBD2 matching 10 bases. This CDR3 contains 15 residues. V was clipped by 4 bases and J by 4 bases; unmatched bases: 4. In germline, CDR1 is MGHRA, CDR2 YSYEKL.

A few counts support this clone. The V call is TRBV4-2, the J call TRBJ2-3, with 7 bases lining up with TRBD2. With V trimmed by 1 base and J by 2 bases, 9 bases remained unmatched. CDR1 is LGHNA, CDR2 YNFKEQ, per germline. The CDR3 totals 17 residues. The CDR3 DNA reads as TGTGCCAGCAGCCAAGGCTCGGCTAGCGGATACACAGATACGCAGTATTTT. It yields the protein CASSQGSASGYTDTQYF.

This chain connects TRBV7-6 to TRBJ2-2, with 12 positions matching TRBD2. From germline, CDR1 is SGHVS and CDR2 FNYEAQ. The V gene end was trimmed by 5 bases and the J gene end by 1 base; junction bases not matched to a gene: 5. The CDR3 loop spans 17 amino acids. CDR3 sequence reads: CASSRRTSGVNTGELFF. The CDR3 nucleotides read TGTGCCAGCAGCAGGCGGACTAGCGGGGTGAACACCGGGGAGCTGTTTTTT.

The J gene is TRBJ1-2, the V gene TRBV7-2; D perhaps matches TRBD1 (6 bases). This CDR3 has 15 residues. The ends were cut back, 7 bases at V and 4 bases at J, with 19 bases in the middle. Looked up from germline, CDR1 is SGHTA and CDR2 is FQGNSA. As DNA, the CDR3 is TGTGCCAGCACCCATACTCCAGTAGGGGGCTATGGCTACACCTTC. Translating gives CASTHTPVGGYGYTF.

This clone was counted a few times. V and J are TRBV29-1 and TRBJ2-1; D unresolved. Trimming shortened V by 8 bases and J by 15 bases, and 23 bases separated the two germline ends. The CDR3 is 12 residues long. Germline-derived CDR1 and CDR2 are SQVTM and ANQGSEA. The CDR3 spells CSPPSVVRVGFF. The CDR3 region has the DNA TGCAGCCCTCCCTCGGTGGTTAGGGTTGGGTTCTTC.

This clone appeared a few times. The gene calls are TRBV28 and TRBJ1-2; 7 nucleotides align to TRBD1. The ends lost 6 bases at V and 4 bases at J; junction bases unmatched: 5. CDR1 and CDR2 from the germline V gene are MDHEN and SYDVKM. The CDR3 has 13 amino acids. DNA for the CDR3: TGTGCCAGCAGAACGACAGGGCTCTATGGCTACACCTTC. This sequence encodes CASRTTGLYGYTF.

The chain joins TRBV12-5 to TRBJ1-3; the D is unclear. The germline V gene encodes CDR1 LGHNT and CDR2 FRNRAP. CDR3 size: 17 residues. V shed 0 bases and J shed 0 bases, with 12 bases lying between them. The CDR3 spells CASGLVQDSFSGNTIYF. The CDR3 DNA sequence: TGTGCTAGTGGTTTGGTACAAGACTCCTTCTCTGGAAACACCATATATTTT. Looking up the rest from reference TRBV12-5 and TRBJ1-3 gives the full variable domain: DARVTQTPRHKVTEMGQEVTMRCQPILGHNTVFWYRQTMMQGLELLAYFRNRAPLDDSGMPKDRFSAEMPDATLATLKIQPSEPRDSAVYFCASGLVQDSFSGNTIYFGEGSWLTVV.

Concerning this clone: The germline gene is not matched at one end of the junction; a read error may be the cause. CDR3 nucleotides: TGTGCCAGCAGCCAAGAGGGCGGTACCTCCGGGACTAGCGGGAAGGGGGGACATTCCTTC. This codes for CASSQEGGTSGTSGKGGHSF. V is TRBV4-2 and J is TRBJ2-4, with TRBD2 matching 13 bases. The CDR3 totals 20 residues. CDR1 is LGHNA, CDR2 YNFKEQ, per germline.

The rearrangement joins TRBV2 to TRBJ1-5; D is undetermined. This CDR3 has 16 residues. The ends were cut back, 3 bases at V and 0 bases at J, with 12 bases in the middle. Germline V gene sequence: CDR1 SNHLY, CDR2 FYNNEI. The CDR3 reads CASSDGAGYSNQPQHF. Here the CDR3 DNA reads TGTGCCAGCAGTGATGGAGCCGGTTATAGCAATCAGCCCCAGCATTTT.

The chain has TRBV21-1 and TRBJ2-7. TRBV21-1 corresponds to a pseudogene. The CDR3 covers 16 residues. The CDR3 region is CASSPGTTMFSYEQYF. CDR3 nucleotides: TGTGCCAGCAGCCCCGGGACCACTATGTTCTCCTACGAGCAGTACTTC.

The V gene is TRBV6-5, the J gene TRBJ1-1, with 8 bases fitting TRBD1. The germline CDR1 and CDR2 sequences are MNHEY and SVGAGI. With 6 bases clipped from V and 4 bases from J, the junction kept 10 bases outside the gene matches. The CDR3 contains 15 residues. The CDR3 spells CASSARTGQGTEAFF. The CDR3 DNA reads as TGTGCCAGCAGCGCTCGGACAGGGCAGGGCACTGAAGCTTTCTTT.

Only one count was recorded for this clone. The rearrangement links TRBV20-1 to TRBJ2-5, with D maybe TRBD1 (6 bases). This CDR3 is built from 13 residues. The V end was cut by 3 bases, the J end by 3 bases, with 11 bases between. Germline loops: CDR1 DFQATT, CDR2 SNEGSKA (reference sequence). CDR3 residues: CSASRGSEETQYF. The CDR3 DNA is TGCAGTGCTAGTAGGGGGTCCGAAGAGACCCAGTACTTC.

This chain connects TRBV6-1 to TRBJ2-1, with D perhaps matching TRBD2 (5 bases). The length of the CDR3 is 16 residues. The germline V gene has CDR1 MNHNS and CDR2 SASEGT. V lost 2 bases and J lost 5, with 16 bases in between. CDR3 region: CASSESTAERNNEQFF. The CDR3 DNA is TGTGCCAGCAGTGAATCCACAGCGGAGCGGAACAATGAGCAGTTCTTC.

The chain recombines TRBV27 with TRBJ2-7; D perhaps matches TRBD1 (6 bases). This CDR3 has 15 amino acids. Deletions cut 4 bases from V and 5 bases from J, with 18 bases between. Germline V CDR1 and CDR2: MNHEY, SMNVEV (reference sequence). CDR3 protein: CASSSPTGIVDEQYF. The CDR3 coding sequence is TGTGCCAGCAGTTCTCCGACAGGTATCGTCGACGAGCAGTACTTC.

The chain combines TRBV27 with TRBJ2-1; 14 nucleotides line up with TRBD2. The CDR3 has 19 amino acids. V shed 6 bases, J shed 4 bases, and the junction held 14 bases outside the gene matches. Germline CDR1 is MNHEY and CDR2 is SMNVEV (reference sequence). The CDR3 DNA sequence: TGTGCCAGCAGCGGGATTCCCGGGACTAGCGGGAGAAGGTACAATGAGCAGTTCTTC. It encodes CASSGIPGTSGRRYNEQFF.

The chain carries TRBV5-5 and TRBJ2-6, with D tentatively TRBD1 (6 bases). The V gene lost 3 bases and the J gene lost 2 bases, with 9 bases spanning the gap. CDR1 is SGHKS, CDR2 YYEKEE, per germline (reference sequence). The CDR3 runs 15 residues. In DNA form, the CDR3 reads TGTGCCAGCAGCTACAGGGTGGCTGGGGCCAACGTCCTGACTTTC. This translates into CASSYRVAGANVLTF.

The J gene is TRBJ1-1, the V gene TRBV11-3, with 7 bases fitting TRBD1. Per the germline V gene, CDR1 is SGHNT and CDR2 is YENEEA. V dropped 10 bases and J dropped 1; count of bases not matched to a gene: 6. This CDR3 is built from 13 residues. CDR3 loop: CATKRQGNTEAFF. The DNA for the CDR3 is TGTGCCACAAAGAGACAGGGGAACACTGAAGCTTTCTTT.

The chain carries TRBV6-6 and TRBJ1-6; 11 bases map to TRBD1. Trimming cost V 6 bases and J 1 base; bases outside gene matches: 14. Germline assignment: CDR1 MNHNY and CDR2 SVGAGI (reference sequence). The CDR3 is 20 residues long. The chain's CDR3 is CASSYNSWTGGRSYNSPLHF. CDR3 in DNA: TGTGCCAGCAGCTACAACTCGTGGACAGGGGGCAGGTCCTATAATTCACCCCTCCACTTT.

The CDR3 reads CATSAGNEQFF. CDR3 sequence (DNA): TGTGCCACCAGTGCCGGTAATGAGCAGTTCTTC. This chain joins TRBV24-1 and TRBJ2-1; no definite D call. The germline V gene has CDR1 KGHDR and CDR2 SFDVKD. The CDR3 sequence is 11 residues long. With 5 bases removed from V and 7 bases from J, the gap between germline ends came to 5 bases.

The V call is TRBV6-5, the J call TRBJ2-6; D is unclear. V dropped 6 bases and J dropped 3 bases, with 9 bases sitting between them. The CDR3 runs 14 residues. Germline V gives CDR1 MNHEY, CDR2 SVGAGI. CDR3 bases: TGTGCCAGCAGCCGGGCCTTTGGGGCCAACGTCCTGACTTTC. Translation gives CASSRAFGANVLTF.

This chain uses TRBV6-5 with TRBJ2-2; D not resolved. V was clipped by 6 bases and J by 6 bases, with 8 bases between them. Germline V gene data show CDR1 as MNHEY and CDR2 as SVGAGI. This CDR3 is built from 12 residues. CDR3 sequence reads: CASRKRSGELFF. DNA for the CDR3: TGTGCCAGCAGGAAGAGGTCCGGGGAGCTGTTTTTT.